Described below is a single TCR beta chain sequence and its context. Its antigen remains unknown. This table comes from immunoSEQ multiplex PCR, and its TCRdb copy is limited to in-frame clones, with some not included. The sample yields 40,000 to 45,000 clones, about nine tenths seen once. This sample stems from a study of resident and recirculating memory T cells in vitiligo. On the study more broadly: Each patient gave two lesional and two nonlesional epidermal shave biopsies, plus PBMCs. Study results and caveats: Different lesions suggested infiltration by different T cell clones. No single dominant TCR clone appeared; lesion clonality varied.

Stable vitiligo meant no lesion change over the previous 6 months. This TCR was sampled from a male donor with vitiligo. The specimen sequenced was blood.

CDR3 residues: CAISKTSGGFADTQYF. The CDR3 coding sequence is TGTGCCATCAGTAAGACTAGCGGGGGGTTCGCAGATACGCAGTATTTT. The rearrangement uses TRBV10-3 and TRBJ2-3; 13 bases line up with TRBD2. The CDR3 consists of 16 residues. Germline V gene sequence: CDR1 ENHRY, CDR2 SYGVKD. J lost 4 bases, V lost 5 bases, and 6 bases had no gene match.